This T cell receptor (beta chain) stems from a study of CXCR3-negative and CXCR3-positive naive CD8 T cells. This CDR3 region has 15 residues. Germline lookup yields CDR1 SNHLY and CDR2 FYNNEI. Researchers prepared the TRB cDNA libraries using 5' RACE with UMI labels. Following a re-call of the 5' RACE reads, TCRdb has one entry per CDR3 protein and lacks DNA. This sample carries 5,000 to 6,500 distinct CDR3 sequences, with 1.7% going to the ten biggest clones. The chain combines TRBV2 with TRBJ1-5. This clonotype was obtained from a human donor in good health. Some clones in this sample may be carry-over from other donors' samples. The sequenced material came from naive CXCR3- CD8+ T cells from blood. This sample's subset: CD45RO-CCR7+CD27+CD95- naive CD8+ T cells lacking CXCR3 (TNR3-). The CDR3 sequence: CASSEAVGNGQPQHF.